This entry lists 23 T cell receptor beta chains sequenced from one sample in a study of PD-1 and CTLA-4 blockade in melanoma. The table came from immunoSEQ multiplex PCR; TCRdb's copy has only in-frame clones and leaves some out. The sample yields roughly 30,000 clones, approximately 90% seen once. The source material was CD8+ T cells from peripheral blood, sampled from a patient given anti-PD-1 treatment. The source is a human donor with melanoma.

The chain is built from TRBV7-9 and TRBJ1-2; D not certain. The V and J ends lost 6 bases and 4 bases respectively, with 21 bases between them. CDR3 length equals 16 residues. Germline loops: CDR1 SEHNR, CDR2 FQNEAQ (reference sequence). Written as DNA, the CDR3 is TGTGCCAGCAGTTCCTTAGCTAGGGAGAACATCTATGGCTACACCTTC. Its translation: CASSSLARENIYGYTF.

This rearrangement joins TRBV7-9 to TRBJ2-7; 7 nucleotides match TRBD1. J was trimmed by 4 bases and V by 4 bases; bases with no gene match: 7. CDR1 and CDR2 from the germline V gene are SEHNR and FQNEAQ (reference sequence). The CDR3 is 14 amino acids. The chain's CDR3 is CASSSGTDTYEQYF. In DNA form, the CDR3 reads TGTGCCAGCAGCTCCGGGACAGACACTTACGAGCAGTACTTC.

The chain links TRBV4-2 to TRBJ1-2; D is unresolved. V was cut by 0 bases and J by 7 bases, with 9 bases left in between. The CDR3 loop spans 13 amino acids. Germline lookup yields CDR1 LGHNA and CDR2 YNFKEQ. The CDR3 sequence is CASSQESRIGYTF. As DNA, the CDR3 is TGTGCCAGCAGCCAAGAGTCCCGCATTGGCTACACCTTC.

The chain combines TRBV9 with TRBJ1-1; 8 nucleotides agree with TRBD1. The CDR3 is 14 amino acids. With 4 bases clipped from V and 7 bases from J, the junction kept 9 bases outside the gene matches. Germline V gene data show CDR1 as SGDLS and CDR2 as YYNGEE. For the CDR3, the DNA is TGTGCCAGCAGCCCCGAGCCAGGGGGCATTGAAGCTTTCTTT. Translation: CASSPEPGGIEAFF.

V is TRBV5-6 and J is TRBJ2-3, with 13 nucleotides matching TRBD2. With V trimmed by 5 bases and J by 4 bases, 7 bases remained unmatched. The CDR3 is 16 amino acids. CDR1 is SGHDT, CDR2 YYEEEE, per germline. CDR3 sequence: CASRLGLAGEADTQYF. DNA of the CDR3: TGTGCCAGCAGACTCGGACTAGCGGGGGAGGCAGATACGCAGTATTTT.

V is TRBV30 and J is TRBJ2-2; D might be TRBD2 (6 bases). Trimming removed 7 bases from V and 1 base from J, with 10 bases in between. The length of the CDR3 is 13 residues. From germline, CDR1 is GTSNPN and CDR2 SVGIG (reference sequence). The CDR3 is CAFRDLNTGELFF. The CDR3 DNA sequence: TGTGCCTTCCGGGACTTGAACACCGGGGAGCTGTTTTTT.

The CDR3 DNA reads TGTGCCAGCAGCGTAGATGGGACAGCTAACTATGGCTACACCTTC. The encoded protein is CASSVDGTANYGYTF. This chain connects TRBV9 to TRBJ1-2; TRBD1 aligns across 7 bases. V lost 0 bases to trimming and J lost 0 bases; unmatched junction nucleotides: 2. The CDR3 loop spans 15 amino acids. Germline assignment: CDR1 SGDLS and CDR2 YYNGEE. Complete variable domain (other parts from reference TRBV9 and TRBJ1-2): DSGVTQTPKHLITATGQRVTLRCSPRSGDLSVYWYQQSLDQGLQFLIQYYNGEERAKGNILERFSAQQFPDLHSELNLSSLELGDSALYFCASSVDGTANYGYTFGSGTRLTVV.

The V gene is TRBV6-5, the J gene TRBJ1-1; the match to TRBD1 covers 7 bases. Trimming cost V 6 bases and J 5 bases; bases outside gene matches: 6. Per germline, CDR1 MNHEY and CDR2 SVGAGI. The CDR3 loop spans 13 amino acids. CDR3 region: CASSSTGKTEAFF. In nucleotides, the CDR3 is TGTGCCAGCAGCTCGACAGGGAAGACTGAAGCTTTCTTT.

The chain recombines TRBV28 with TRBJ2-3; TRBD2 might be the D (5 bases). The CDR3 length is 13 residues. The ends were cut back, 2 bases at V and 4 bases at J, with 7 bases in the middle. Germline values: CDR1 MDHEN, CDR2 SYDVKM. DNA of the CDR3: TGTGCCAGCAGTTTACTGAGGGCAGATACGCAGTATTTT. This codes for CASSLLRADTQYF. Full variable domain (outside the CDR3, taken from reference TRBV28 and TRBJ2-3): DVKVTQSSRYLVKRTGEKVFLECVQDMDHENMFWYRQDPGLGLRLIYFSYDVKMKEKGDIPEGYSVSREKKERFSLILESASTNQTSMYLCASSLLRADTQYFGPGTRLTVL.

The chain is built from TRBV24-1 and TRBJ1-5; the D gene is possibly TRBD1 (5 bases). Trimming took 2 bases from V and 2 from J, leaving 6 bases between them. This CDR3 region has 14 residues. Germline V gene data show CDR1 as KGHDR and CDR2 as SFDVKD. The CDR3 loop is CATSDWDRNQPQHF. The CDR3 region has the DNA TGTGCCACCAGTGATTGGGACCGCAATCAGCCCCAGCATTTT.

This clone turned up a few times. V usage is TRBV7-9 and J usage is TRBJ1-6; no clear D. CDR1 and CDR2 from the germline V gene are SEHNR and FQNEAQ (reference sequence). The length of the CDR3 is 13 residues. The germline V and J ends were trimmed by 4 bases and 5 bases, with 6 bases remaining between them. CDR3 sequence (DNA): TGTGCCAGCAGCTCCCCAGATAATTCACCCCTCCACTTT. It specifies CASSSPDNSPLHF.

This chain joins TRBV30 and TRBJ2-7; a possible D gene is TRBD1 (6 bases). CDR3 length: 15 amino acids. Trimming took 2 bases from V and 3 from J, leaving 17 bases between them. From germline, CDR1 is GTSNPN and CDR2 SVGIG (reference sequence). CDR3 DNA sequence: TGTGCCTGGAGTCCCAGGGGAACCGTCGGCTACGAGCAGTACTTC. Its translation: CAWSPRGTVGYEQYF.

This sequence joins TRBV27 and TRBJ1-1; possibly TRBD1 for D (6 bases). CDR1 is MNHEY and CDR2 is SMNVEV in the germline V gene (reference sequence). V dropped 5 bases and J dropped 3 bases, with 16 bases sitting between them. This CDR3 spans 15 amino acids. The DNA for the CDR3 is TGTGCCAGCAGTGGGCTGGGGGGGGGCGACACTGAAGCTTTCTTT. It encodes CASSGLGGGDTEAFF.

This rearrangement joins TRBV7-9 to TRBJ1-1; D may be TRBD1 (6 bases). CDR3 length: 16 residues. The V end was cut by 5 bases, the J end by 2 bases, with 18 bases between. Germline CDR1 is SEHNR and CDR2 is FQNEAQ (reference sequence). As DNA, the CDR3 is TGTGCCAGCAGCAGCCCGGAGGGGACAACAAACACTGAAGCTTTCTTT. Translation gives CASSSPEGTTNTEAFF.

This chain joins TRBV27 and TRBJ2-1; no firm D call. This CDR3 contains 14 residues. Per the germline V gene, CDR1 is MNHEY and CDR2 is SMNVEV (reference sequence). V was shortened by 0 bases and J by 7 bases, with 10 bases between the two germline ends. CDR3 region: CASSLSAMGNEQFF. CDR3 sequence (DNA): TGTGCCAGCAGTTTATCCGCTATGGGGAATGAGCAGTTCTTC.

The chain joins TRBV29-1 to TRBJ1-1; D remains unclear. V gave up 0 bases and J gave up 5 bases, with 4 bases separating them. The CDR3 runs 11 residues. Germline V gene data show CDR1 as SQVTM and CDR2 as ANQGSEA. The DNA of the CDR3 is TGCAGCGTTGAAGAGGTTACTGAAGCTTTCTTT. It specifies CSVEEVTEAFF.

CDR3 amino acids: CASGTGNSPLHF. CDR3 coding DNA: TGTGCCTCCGGGACGGGAAATTCACCCCTCCACTTT. The genes are TRBV19 and TRBJ1-6, with D possibly matching TRBD1 (5 bases). The ends were cut back, 11 bases at V and 7 bases at J, with 12 bases in the middle. From germline, CDR1 is LNHDA and CDR2 SQIVND (reference sequence). CDR3 length equals 12 residues.

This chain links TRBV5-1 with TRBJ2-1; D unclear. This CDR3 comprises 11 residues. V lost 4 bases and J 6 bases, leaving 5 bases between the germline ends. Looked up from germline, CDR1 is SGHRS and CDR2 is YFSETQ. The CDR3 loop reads CASSGVNEQFF. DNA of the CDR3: TGCGCCAGCAGCGGGGTCAATGAGCAGTTCTTC.

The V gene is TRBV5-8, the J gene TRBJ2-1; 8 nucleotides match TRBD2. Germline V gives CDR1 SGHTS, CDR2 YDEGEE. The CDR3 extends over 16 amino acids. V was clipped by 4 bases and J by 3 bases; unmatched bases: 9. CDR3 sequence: CASSVGVAGFYNEQFF. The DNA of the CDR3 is TGTGCCAGCAGCGTGGGGGTAGCGGGGTTCTACAATGAGCAGTTCTTC.

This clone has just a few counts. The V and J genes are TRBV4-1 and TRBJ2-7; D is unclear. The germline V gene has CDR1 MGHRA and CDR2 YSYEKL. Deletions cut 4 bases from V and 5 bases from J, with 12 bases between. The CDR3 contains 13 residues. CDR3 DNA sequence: TGCGCCAGCAGCCCCCCCGAAGGGAACGAGCAGTACTTC. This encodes CASSPPEGNEQYF.

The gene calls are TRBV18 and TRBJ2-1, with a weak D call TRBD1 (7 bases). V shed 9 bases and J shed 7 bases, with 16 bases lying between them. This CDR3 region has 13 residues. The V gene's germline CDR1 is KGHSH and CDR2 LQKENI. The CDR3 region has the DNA TGTGCCAGTAGGCAGGGGGGCGAAAATGAGCAGTTCTTC. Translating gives CASRQGGENEQFF.

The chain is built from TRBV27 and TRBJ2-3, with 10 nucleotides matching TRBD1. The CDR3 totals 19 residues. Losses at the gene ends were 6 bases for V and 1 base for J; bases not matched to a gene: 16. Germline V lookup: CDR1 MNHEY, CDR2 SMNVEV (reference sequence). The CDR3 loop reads CASSTARKGTGVGTDTQYF. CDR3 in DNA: TGTGCCAGCAGCACCGCGAGAAAGGGGACAGGGGTGGGCACAGATACGCAGTATTTT.

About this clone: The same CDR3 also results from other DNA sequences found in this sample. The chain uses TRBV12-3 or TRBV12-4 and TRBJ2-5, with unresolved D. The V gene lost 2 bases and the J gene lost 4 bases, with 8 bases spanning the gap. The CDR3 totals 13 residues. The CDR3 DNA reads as TGTGCCAGCAGTTTACCTGAAGGAGAGACCCAGTACTTC. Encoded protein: CASSLPEGETQYF.